The T cell receptor (beta chain) under discussion was sequenced for a study of blood T cell repertoires in COVID-19. Overall study: The United States, Italy and Spain provided the acute and convalescent COVID-19 samples.

The CDR3 has 13 amino acids. Germline V lookup: CDR1 SGHTA, CDR2 FQGNSA. V was trimmed by 3 bases and J by 4 bases, leaving 10 bases between them. Profiled with immunoSEQ multiplex PCR; TCRdb holds only in-frame clones, not every one. The data show around 40,000 clones, approximately 90% seen once. In Seattle, patients joined the study during active infection and were tracked longitudinally. The receptor was isolated from a man between 60 and 75 years old with COVID-19, enrolled during active disease. What was sequenced was peripheral blood. The V call is TRBV7-2, the J call TRBJ2-7; no clear D gene. In DNA form, the CDR3 reads TGTGCCAGCAGCTTCCCTATGAGTTACGAGCAGTACTTC. It translates to CASSFPMSYEQYF. Using reference TRBV7-2 and TRBJ2-7 for the parts outside the CDR3, the full variable domain is GAGVSQSPSNKVTEKGKDVELRCDPISGHTALYWYRQSLGQGLEFLIYFQGNSAPDKSGLPSDRFSAERTGGSVSTLTIQRTQQEDSAVYLCASSFPMSYEQYFGPGTRLTVT.